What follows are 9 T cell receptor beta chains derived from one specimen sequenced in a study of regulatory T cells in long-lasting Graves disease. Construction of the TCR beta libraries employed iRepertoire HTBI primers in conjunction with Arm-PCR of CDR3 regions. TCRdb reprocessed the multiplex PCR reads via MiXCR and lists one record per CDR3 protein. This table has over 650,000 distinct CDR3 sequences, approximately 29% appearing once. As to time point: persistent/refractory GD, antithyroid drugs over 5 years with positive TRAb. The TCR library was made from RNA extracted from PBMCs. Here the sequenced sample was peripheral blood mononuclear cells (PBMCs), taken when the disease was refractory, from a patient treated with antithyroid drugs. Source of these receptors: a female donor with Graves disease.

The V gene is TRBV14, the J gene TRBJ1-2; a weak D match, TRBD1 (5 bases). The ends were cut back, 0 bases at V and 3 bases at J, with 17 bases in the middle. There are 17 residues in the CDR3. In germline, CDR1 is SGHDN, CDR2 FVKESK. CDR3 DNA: TGTGCCAGCAGCCAAGATGCCACGAGACAGTCTTACTATGGCTACACCTTC. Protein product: CASSQDATRQSYYGYTF. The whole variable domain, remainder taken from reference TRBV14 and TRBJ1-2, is EAGVTQFPSHSVIEKGQTVTLRCDPISGHDNLYWYRRVMGKEIKFLLHFVKESKQDESGMPNNRFLAERTGGTYSTLKVQPAELEDSGVYFCASSQDATRQSYYGYTFGSGTRLTVV.

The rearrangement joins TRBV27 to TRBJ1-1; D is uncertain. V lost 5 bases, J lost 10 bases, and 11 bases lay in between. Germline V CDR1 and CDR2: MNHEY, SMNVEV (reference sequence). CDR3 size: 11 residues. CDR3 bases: TGTGCCAGCAGTCAAGATGGGCGAGCTTTCTTT. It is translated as CASSQDGRAFF.

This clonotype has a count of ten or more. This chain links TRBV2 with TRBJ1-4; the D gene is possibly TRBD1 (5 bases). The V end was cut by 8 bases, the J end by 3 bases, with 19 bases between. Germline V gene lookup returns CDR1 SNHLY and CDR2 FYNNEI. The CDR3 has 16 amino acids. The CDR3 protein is CASRAASAGANEKLFF. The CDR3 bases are TGTGCCAGCCGAGCTGCATCAGCGGGGGCTAATGAAAAACTGTTTTTT.

The CDR3 region is CASTPLRGLSPTYEQYF. The CDR3 coding sequence is TGTGCCAGCACCCCTCTGCGGGGACTATCACCAACCTACGAGCAGTACTTC. The J gene is TRBJ2-7, the V gene TRBV6-2 or TRBV6-3; 7 nucleotides agree with TRBD2. The CDR3 has 17 amino acids. V was clipped by 7 bases and J by 2 bases; unmatched bases: 17. The V gene's germline CDR1 is MNHEY and CDR2 SVGEGT.

Here the CDR3 reads CASSLNRASGYTF. The CDR3 DNA reads as TGTGCCAGCAGTTTGAACAGGGCTAGTGGCTACACCTTC. The chain combines TRBV12-3 or TRBV12-4 with TRBJ1-2; a possible D gene is TRBD1 (6 bases). The CDR3 has 13 residues. Trimming cost V 3 bases and J 7 bases, with 12 bases left between them.

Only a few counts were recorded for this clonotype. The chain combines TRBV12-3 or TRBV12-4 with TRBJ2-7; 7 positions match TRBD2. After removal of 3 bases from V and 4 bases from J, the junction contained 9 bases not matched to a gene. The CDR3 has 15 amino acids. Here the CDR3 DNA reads TGTGCCAGCAGTTTCAGTCTAGCGGCCTCATACGAGCAGTACTTC. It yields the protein CASSFSLAASYEQYF.

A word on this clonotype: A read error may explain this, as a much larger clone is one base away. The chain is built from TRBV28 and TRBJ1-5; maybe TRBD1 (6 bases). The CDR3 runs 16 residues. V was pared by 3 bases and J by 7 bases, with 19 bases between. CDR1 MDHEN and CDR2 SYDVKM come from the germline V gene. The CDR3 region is CASSFFPRGLGQPQHF. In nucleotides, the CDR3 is TGTGCCAGCAGTTTTTTTCCCCGGGGGCTAGGGCAGCCCCAGCATTTT.

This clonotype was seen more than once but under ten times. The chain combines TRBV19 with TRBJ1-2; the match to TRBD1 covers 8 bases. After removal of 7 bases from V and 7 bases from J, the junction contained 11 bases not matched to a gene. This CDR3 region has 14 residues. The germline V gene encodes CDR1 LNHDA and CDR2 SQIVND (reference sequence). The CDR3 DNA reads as TGTGCCAGTACCCCCCGGACAGGGTTGGGTGGCTACACCTTC. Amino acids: CASTPRTGLGGYTF.

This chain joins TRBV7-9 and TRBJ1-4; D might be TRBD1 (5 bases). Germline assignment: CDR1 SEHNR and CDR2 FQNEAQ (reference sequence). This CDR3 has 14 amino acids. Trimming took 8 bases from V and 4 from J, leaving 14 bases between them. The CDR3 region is CASGVGQDNEKLFF. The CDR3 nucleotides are TGTGCCAGCGGCGTCGGACAAGATAATGAAAAACTGTTTTTT. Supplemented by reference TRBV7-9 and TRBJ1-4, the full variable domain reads DTGVSQNPRHKITKRGQNVTFRCDPISEHNRLYWYRQTLGQGPEFLTYFQNEAQLEKSRLLSDRFSAERPKGSFSTLEIQRTEQGDSAMYLCASGVGQDNEKLFFGSGTQLSVL.